Listed here are 26 T cell receptor beta chains from one sample, sequenced in a study of blood T cell repertoires in COVID-19. The method was immunoSEQ multiplex PCR; TCRdb's version includes in-frame clones alone and lacks a portion of them. The table lists fewer than 200,000 clones, roughly 84% of them singletons. Specimen: peripheral blood. The source is a man between 70 and 80 years old with active or convalescent COVID-19.

This clone has only a few counts. The genes are TRBV13 and TRBJ2-7; 7 nucleotides align to TRBD1. CDR1 PRHDT and CDR2 FYEKMQ come from the germline V gene (reference sequence). V lost 3 bases, J lost 2 bases, and 4 bases stayed unmatched. The CDR3 is 14 residues long. The DNA for the CDR3 is TGTGCCAGCAGCTTTCGACAGGGCCCCTACGAGCAGTACTTC. This gives the protein CASSFRQGPYEQYF.

V gene TRBV19 combines with J gene TRBJ1-1; D is unclear. The CDR3 spans 14 residues. Deletions cut 3 bases from V and 0 bases from J, with 8 bases between. Germline V gene lookup returns CDR1 LNHDA and CDR2 SQIVND (reference sequence). Written as DNA, the CDR3 is TGTGCCAGTAGTATTGGTCAGGTGAACACTGAAGCTTTCTTT. This gives the protein CASSIGQVNTEAFF.

The CDR3 region has the DNA TGTGCCAGCAGTGAACAGGGCCGCACAGATACGCAGTATTTT. Its translation: CASSEQGRTDTQYF. The V gene is TRBV2, the J gene TRBJ2-3; D is possibly TRBD1 (5 bases). The CDR3 totals 14 residues. Deletions cut 2 bases from V and 1 base from J, with 7 bases between. The germline CDR1 and CDR2 sequences are SNHLY and FYNNEI.

This sequence joins TRBV5-1 and TRBJ2-5, with 9 bases that match TRBD1. After removal of 3 bases from V and 1 base from J, the junction contained 7 bases not matched to a gene. CDR3 length: 16 amino acids. CDR1 is SGHRS, CDR2 YFSETQ, per germline. The CDR3, as DNA: TGCGCCAGCAGCTCGGGGGGACAGGGAATCCAAGAGACCCAGTACTTC. This sequence encodes CASSSGGQGIQETQYF. Complete variable domain (other parts from reference TRBV5-1 and TRBJ2-5): KAGVTQTPRYLIKTRGQQVTLSCSPISGHRSVSWYQQTPGQGLQFLFEYFSETQRNKGNFPGRFSGRQFSNSRSEMNVSTLELGDSALYLCASSSGGQGIQETQYFGPGTRLLVL.

The table lists this clone with a count of one. The rearrangement uses TRBV18 and TRBJ1-2; D unresolved. V was clipped by 2 bases and J by 8 bases, with 18 bases between them. This CDR3 contains 15 residues. Germline values: CDR1 KGHSH, CDR2 LQKENI. The CDR3, as DNA: TGTGCCAGCTCACCAGGCCTAGAGAGCTTGAAGGGCTACACCTTC. It codes for CASSPGLESLKGYTF.

The CDR3, as DNA: TGTGCCAGCAGCTTATGGCCAGGGGAAACCTACGAGCAGTACTTC. Protein sequence: CASSLWPGETYEQYF. The V gene is TRBV7-3, the J gene TRBJ2-7; weak D call: TRBD1 (6 bases). V was cut by 2 bases and J by 2 bases, with 13 bases left in between. The CDR3 has 15 amino acids. Germline V lookup: CDR1 SGHTA, CDR2 FQGTGA.

The rearrangement joins TRBV5-1 to TRBJ2-4, with a weak D call TRBD1 (6 bases). Germline V gene data show CDR1 as SGHRS and CDR2 as YFSETQ. This CDR3 spans 14 amino acids. V lost 2 bases to trimming and J lost 5 bases, with 11 bases between them. The CDR3 DNA follows: TGCGCCAGCAGCTTTCAGGGGCCGGAAAACATTCAGTACTTC. This sequence encodes CASSFQGPENIQYF. Supplemented by reference TRBV5-1 and TRBJ2-4, the full variable domain reads KAGVTQTPRYLIKTRGQQVTLSCSPISGHRSVSWYQQTPGQGLQFLFEYFSETQRNKGNFPGRFSGRQFSNSRSEMNVSTLELGDSALYLCASSFQGPENIQYFGAGTRLSVL.

V gene TRBV29-1 combines with J gene TRBJ1-4; D is uncertain. Trimming cost V 4 bases and J 7 bases, with 10 bases left between them. CDR3 length: 12 residues. Germline V gene data show CDR1 as SQVTM and CDR2 as ANQGSEA. The CDR3 loop is CSVGEVVEKLFF. The CDR3 DNA reads as TGCAGCGTTGGTGAGGTGGTTGAAAAACTGTTTTTT.

V gene TRBV10-3 combines with J gene TRBJ2-5; 9 nucleotides align to TRBD2. V was pared by 4 bases and J by 2 bases, with 2 bases of the junction left unmatched. There are 14 residues in the CDR3. The germline V gene encodes CDR1 ENHRY and CDR2 SYGVKD. CDR3 nucleotides: TGTGCCATCAGTGGCCTAGCGGGACAAGAGACCCAGTACTTC. Its protein is CAISGLAGQETQYF.

This chain connects TRBV6-2 or TRBV6-3 to TRBJ1-3; TRBD1 is a possible D gene (6 bases). V was trimmed by 6 bases and J by 4 bases, leaving 22 bases between them. This CDR3 spans 17 amino acids. CDR1 is MNHEY, CDR2 SVGEGT, per germline. In nucleotides, the CDR3 is TGTGCCAGCAGCCAGCTATCAACTACAGGGACCGGAAACACCATATATTTT. Translated, it gives CASSQLSTTGTGNTIYF.

The chain couples TRBV3-1 (or the pseudogene TRBV3-2) to TRBJ2-3; TRBD2 agrees at 10 bases. CDR3 size: 17 residues. Germline V gives CDR1 LGHDT, CDR2 YNNKEL (reference sequence). Unmatched junction bases numbered 8, after V lost 3 bases and J lost 2 bases. CDR3 amino acids: CASSQSGGDPLTDTQYF. In DNA form, the CDR3 reads TGTGCCAGCAGCCAGAGCGGGGGGGATCCTCTCACAGATACGCAGTATTTT.

This chain links TRBV5-1 with TRBJ1-2; 8 bases match TRBD1. Unmatched junction bases numbered 8, after V lost 2 bases and J lost 8 bases. The CDR3 contains 14 residues. From germline, CDR1 is SGHRS and CDR2 YFSETQ. The CDR3 coding sequence is TGCGCCAGCAGCTTCTCGACAGGGGTGGAGGGCTACACCTTC. Its protein product is CASSFSTGVEGYTF.

The V call is TRBV3-1 (or the pseudogene TRBV3-2), the J call TRBJ2-7, with a tentative D call TRBD1 (5 bases). The V end was cut by 3 bases, the J end by 0 bases, with 9 bases between. The CDR3 runs 14 residues. From germline, CDR1 is LGHDT and CDR2 YNNKEL (reference sequence). CDR3 protein: CASSQKDNSYEQYF. CDR3 nucleotides: TGTGCCAGCAGCCAGAAGGACAACTCCTACGAGCAGTACTTC.

This clone was detected a few times. The chain has TRBV7-9 and TRBJ1-5, with 7 bases matching TRBD1. Germline lookup yields CDR1 SEHNR and CDR2 FQNEAQ (reference sequence). The CDR3 consists of 15 residues. J was trimmed by 1 base and V by 4 bases; bases with no gene match: 4. Here the CDR3 DNA reads TGTGCCAGCAGCTCGGGGACAGACAGCAATCAGCCCCAGCATTTT. Residues: CASSSGTDSNQPQHF. The full variable domain, with the rest looked up from reference TRBV7-9 and TRBJ1-5, is DTGVSQNPRHKITKRGQNVTFRCDPISEHNRLYWYRQTLGQGPEFLTYFQNEAQLEKSRLLSDRFSAERPKGSFSTLEIQRTEQGDSAMYLCASSSGTDSNQPQHFGDGTRLSIL.

This chain connects TRBV5-4 to TRBJ1-4; 10 nucleotides line up with TRBD1. The CDR3 covers 14 residues. Germline CDR1 SGHNT, CDR2 YYREEE (reference sequence). Germline trimming cut 3 bases from V and 7 bases from J; bases unmatched to any gene: 3. The CDR3 reads CASSSRQGAEKLFF. As DNA, the CDR3 is TGTGCCAGCAGCTCAAGACAGGGGGCTGAAAAACTGTTTTTT. Based on the CDR3 plus reference TRBV5-4 and TRBJ1-4, the full variable domain is ETGVTQSPTHLIKTRGQQVTLRCSSQSGHNTVSWYQQALGQGPQFIFQYYREEENGRGNFPPRFSGLQFPNYSSELNVNALELDDSALYLCASSSRQGAEKLFFGSGTQLSVL.

The chain couples TRBV29-1 to TRBJ2-7; weak D call: TRBD1 (6 bases). Germline CDR1 SQVTM, CDR2 ANQGSEA. Trimming took 3 bases from V and 0 from J, leaving 12 bases between them. CDR3 size: 14 residues. The CDR3 is CSVDGDKSSYEQYF. The CDR3 DNA is TGCAGCGTTGACGGGGACAAGAGCTCCTACGAGCAGTACTTC.

This clone appeared a few times. The chain links TRBV4-3 to TRBJ2-2; D might be TRBD1 (7 bases). Germline V gene sequence: CDR1 LGHNA, CDR2 YSLEER. Trimming left V 0 bases short and J 2 bases short, with 19 bases between. The CDR3 length is 19 residues. The CDR3 DNA reads TGCGCCAGCAGCCAAGAACCTTCAGGGGGGTTTGCAAACACCGGGGAGCTGTTTTTT. Translated: CASSQEPSGGFANTGELFF.

The chain uses TRBV4-3 and TRBJ1-2; TRBD1 matches 7 bases. In germline, CDR1 is LGHNA, CDR2 YSLEER. V gave up 3 bases and J gave up 4 bases; unmatched junction bases: 11. The CDR3 consists of 16 residues. Written as DNA, the CDR3 is TGCGCCAGCAGCCAGTACACCAAGGGGGCTGTCTATGGCTACACCTTC. Translation gives CASSQYTKGAVYGYTF.

The table lists this clone with a few counts. This sequence joins TRBV5-6 and TRBJ2-5; 9 bases agree with TRBD1. Per the germline V gene, CDR1 is SGHDT and CDR2 is YYEEEE. J was trimmed by 1 base and V by 3 bases; bases with no gene match: 4. This CDR3 contains 15 residues. In DNA, the CDR3 is TGTGCCAGCAGCTCCGGGACAGGGATCCAAGAGACCCAGTACTTC. Amino acids: CASSSGTGIQETQYF.

This clone was detected once. The chain is built from TRBV5-1 and TRBJ1-1; D call uncertain. Trimming stripped 2 bases from V and 4 bases from J, with 12 bases between. The V gene's germline CDR1 is SGHRS and CDR2 YFSETQ. The CDR3 totals 14 residues. This CDR3 is CASSFYRAGTEAFF. In nucleotides, the CDR3 is TGCGCCAGCAGCTTTTATAGGGCGGGCACTGAAGCTTTCTTT.

The CDR3 is CASIPRGGTYNEQFF. Here the CDR3 DNA reads TGTGCCAGCATTCCTAGGGGAGGGACCTACAATGAGCAGTTCTTC. The chain recombines TRBV7-9 with TRBJ2-1, with 7 bases identical to TRBD2. Germline assignment: CDR1 SEHNR and CDR2 FQNEAQ (reference sequence). The CDR3 runs to 15 residues. The ends lost 7 bases at V and 2 bases at J; junction bases unmatched: 8. The full variable domain, completed using reference TRBV7-9 and TRBJ2-1, is DTGVSQNPRHKITKRGQNVTFRCDPISEHNRLYWYRQTLGQGPEFLTYFQNEAQLEKSRLLSDRFSAERPKGSFSTLEIQRTEQGDSAMYLCASIPRGGTYNEQFFGPGTRLTVL.

The chain employs TRBV6-5 and TRBJ1-2, with D perhaps TRBD1 (6 bases). The CDR3 length is 13 residues. Germline lookup yields CDR1 MNHEY and CDR2 SVGAGI. Trimming left V 4 bases short and J 2 bases short, with 8 bases between. The CDR3 reads CASSSTGNYGYTF. In DNA form, the CDR3 reads TGTGCCAGCAGTTCAACAGGGAACTATGGCTACACCTTC.

The chain uses TRBV5-1 and TRBJ1-4; a weak D match, TRBD1 (5 bases). Per germline, CDR1 SGHRS and CDR2 YFSETQ. The ends were cut back, 3 bases at V and 5 bases at J, with 14 bases in the middle. CDR3 length: 15 residues. CDR3 coding DNA: TGCGCCAGCAGCTGGGCAGGAGGGGTCAATGAAAAACTGTTTTTT. Its translation: CASSWAGGVNEKLFF.

V and J are TRBV3-1 (or the pseudogene TRBV3-2) and TRBJ1-3, with D perhaps matching TRBD1 (6 bases). Germline V gene data show CDR1 as LGHDT and CDR2 as YNNKEL (reference sequence). Deletions cut 4 bases from V and 6 bases from J, with 10 bases between. This CDR3 has 13 amino acids. CDR3 DNA: TGTGCCAGCAGCCCCCGGGACACAAACACCATATATTTT. Amino acids: CASSPRDTNTIYF.

This rearrangement joins TRBV6-6 to TRBJ2-1; TRBD1 matches 8 bases. The CDR3 runs to 15 residues. The V and J ends lost 6 bases and 7 bases, in that order; junction bases with no gene match: 11. Germline-derived CDR1 and CDR2 are MNHNY and SVGAGI (reference sequence). The CDR3 nucleotides are TGTGCCAGCAGGAGGGGACAGGATCCCCGGAATGAGCAGTTCTTC. Protein: CASRRGQDPRNEQFF.

DNA for the CDR3: TGTGCCAGTAGTAAGGACAGGGGGACAACTAATGAAAAACTGTTTTTT. This encodes CASSKDRGTTNEKLFF. This sequence joins TRBV19 and TRBJ1-4; 10 positions match TRBD1. Germline values: CDR1 LNHDA, CDR2 SQIVND (reference sequence). CDR3 size: 16 residues. V shed 4 bases, J shed 0 bases, and the junction held 2 bases outside the gene matches.